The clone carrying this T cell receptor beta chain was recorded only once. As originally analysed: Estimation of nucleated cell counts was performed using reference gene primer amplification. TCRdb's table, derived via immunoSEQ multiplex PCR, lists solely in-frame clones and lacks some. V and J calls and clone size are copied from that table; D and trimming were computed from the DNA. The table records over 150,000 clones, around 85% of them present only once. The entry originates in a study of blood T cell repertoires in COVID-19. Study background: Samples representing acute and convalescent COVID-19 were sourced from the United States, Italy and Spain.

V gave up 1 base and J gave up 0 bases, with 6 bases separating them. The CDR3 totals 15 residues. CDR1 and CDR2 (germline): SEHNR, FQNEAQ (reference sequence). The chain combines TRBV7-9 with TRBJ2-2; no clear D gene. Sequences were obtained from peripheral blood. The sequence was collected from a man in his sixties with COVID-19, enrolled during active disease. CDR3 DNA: TGTGCCAGCAGCTTAGTCGAGGCGAACACCGGGGAGCTGTTTTTT. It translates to CASSLVEANTGELFF.